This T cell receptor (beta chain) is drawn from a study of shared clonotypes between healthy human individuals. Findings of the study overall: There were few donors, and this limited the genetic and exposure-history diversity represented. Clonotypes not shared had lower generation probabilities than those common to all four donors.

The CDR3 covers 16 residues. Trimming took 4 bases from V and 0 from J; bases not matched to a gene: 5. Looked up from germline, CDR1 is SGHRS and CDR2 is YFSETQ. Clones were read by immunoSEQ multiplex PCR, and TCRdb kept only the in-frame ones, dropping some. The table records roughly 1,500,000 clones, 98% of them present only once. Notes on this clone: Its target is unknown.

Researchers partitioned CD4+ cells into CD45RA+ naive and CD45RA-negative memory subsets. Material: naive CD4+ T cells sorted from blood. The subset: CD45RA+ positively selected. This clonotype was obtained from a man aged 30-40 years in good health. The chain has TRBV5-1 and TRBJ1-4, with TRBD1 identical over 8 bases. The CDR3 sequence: CASSRQGQATNEKLFF. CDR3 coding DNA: TGCGCCAGCAGCCGGCAGGGACAGGCAACTAATGAAAAACTGTTTTTT.